The clone carrying this TCR beta chain was found a few times. The antigen is unknown. This sample is part of a study of response to subunit inactivated influenza vaccine. The study's findings and limits: That few new T cells are recruited by each seasonal influenza vaccination was the authors' suggestion.

In TCRdb, the RT-PCR reads were re-called with MiXCR into one record per CDR3 protein. The sample includes approximately 520,000 distinct CDR3 sequences, approximately 15% of them seen just once. The CDR3 is 12 amino acids. Between the trimmed V and J ends, which lost 5 bases and 6 bases, there was a span of 11 bases. The input for sequencing was CD4+ T cells sorted from PBMCs, taken roughly 24 months after vaccination. The V and J genes are TRBV12-3 or TRBV12-4 and TRBJ2-7, with D maybe TRBD1 (5 bases). The origin of this receptor is a man aged 50 to 69 who received an inactivated influenza vaccine. The CDR3 nucleotides are TGTGCCAGCAGTCAAACCAGGGCCGAGCAGTACTTC. Amino acid sequence: CASSQTRAEQYF.